This TCR beta chain was captured in a study of glioma-infiltrating T cells. This CDR3 spans 15 amino acids. CDR1 is DFQATT, CDR2 SNEGSKA, per germline (reference sequence). Findings and caveats of the study: Non-neoplastic patients had below-expected tissue-blood divergence, while all gliomas exceeded expectation. Tissue and blood shared very few CDR3 sequences.

Comment on this clonotype: Its antigen is still unknown.

The iRepertoire nested amplicon-rescue multiplex PCR amplified TCR alpha and beta CDR3s from RNA. One-step reverse transcription and amplification started from approximately 100-400 ng of tissue mRNA or PBMC total RNA. Each CDR3 protein is one row after TCRdb ran MiXCR on the multiplex PCR reads. The sample has under 150,000 distinct CDR3 sequences, approximately 40% seen once. The receptor comes from a human donor with low-grade glioma or glioblastoma, undergoing nonglioma brain surgery, or in good health (not recorded which). The sample taken for sequencing was glioma tissue, nonneoplastic brain tissue, or PBMCs (not recorded which). V gene TRBV20-1 combines with J gene TRBJ2-7, with TRBD2 matching 12 bases. CDR3 residues: CSATSGGTISYEQYF. The CDR3 DNA reads TGCAGCGCGACTAGCGGGGGTACAATCTCCTACGAGCAGTACTTC.